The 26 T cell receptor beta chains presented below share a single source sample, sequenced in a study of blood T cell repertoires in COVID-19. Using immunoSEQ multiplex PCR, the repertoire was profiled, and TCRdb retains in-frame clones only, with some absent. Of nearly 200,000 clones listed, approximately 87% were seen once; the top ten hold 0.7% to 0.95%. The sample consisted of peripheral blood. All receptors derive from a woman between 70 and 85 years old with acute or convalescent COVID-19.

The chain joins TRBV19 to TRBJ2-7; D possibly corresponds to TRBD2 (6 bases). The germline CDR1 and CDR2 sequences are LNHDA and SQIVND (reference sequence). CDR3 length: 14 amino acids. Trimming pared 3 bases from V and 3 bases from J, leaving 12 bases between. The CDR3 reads CASSIIPGDYEQYF. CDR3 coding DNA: TGTGCCAGTAGTATCATACCGGGGGACTACGAGCAGTACTTC.

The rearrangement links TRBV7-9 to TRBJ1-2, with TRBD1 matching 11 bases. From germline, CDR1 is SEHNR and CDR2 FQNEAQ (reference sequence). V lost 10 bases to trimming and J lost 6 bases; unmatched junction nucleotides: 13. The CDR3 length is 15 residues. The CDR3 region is CAIVPPDRGQDGYTF. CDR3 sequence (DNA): TGTGCCATCGTTCCCCCGGACAGGGGGCAGGATGGCTACACCTTC.

CDR3 amino acids: CASSLGYYTDTQYF. As DNA, the CDR3 is TGCGCCAGCAGCTTGGGGTACTACACAGATACGCAGTATTTT. This chain links TRBV5-1 with TRBJ2-3; D gene uncertain. Trimming stripped 0 bases from V and 2 bases from J, with 7 bases between. The length of the CDR3 is 14 residues. Germline CDR1 is SGHRS and CDR2 is YFSETQ. Looking up the rest from reference TRBV5-1 and TRBJ2-3 gives the full variable domain: KAGVTQTPRYLIKTRGQQVTLSCSPISGHRSVSWYQQTPGQGLQFLFEYFSETQRNKGNFPGRFSGRQFSNSRSEMNVSTLELGDSALYLCASSLGYYTDTQYFGPGTRLTVL.

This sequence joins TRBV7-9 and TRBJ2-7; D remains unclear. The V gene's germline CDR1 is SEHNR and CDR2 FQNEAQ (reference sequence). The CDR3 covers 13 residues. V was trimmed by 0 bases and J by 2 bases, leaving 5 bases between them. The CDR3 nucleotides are TGTGCCAGCAGCTTAGCGGCAACCTACGAGCAGTACTTC. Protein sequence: CASSLAATYEQYF.

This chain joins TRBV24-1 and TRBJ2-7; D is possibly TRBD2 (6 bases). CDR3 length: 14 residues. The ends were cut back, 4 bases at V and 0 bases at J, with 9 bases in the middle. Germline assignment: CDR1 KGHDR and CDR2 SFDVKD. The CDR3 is CATSERGASYEQYF. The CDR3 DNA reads TGTGCCACCAGTGAGCGCGGGGCCTCCTACGAGCAGTACTTC.

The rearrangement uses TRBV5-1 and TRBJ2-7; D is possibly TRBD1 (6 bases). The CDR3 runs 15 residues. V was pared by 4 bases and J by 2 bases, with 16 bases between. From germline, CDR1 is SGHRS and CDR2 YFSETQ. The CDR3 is CASSTGQIGPYEQYF. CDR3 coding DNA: TGCGCCAGCAGCACAGGACAGATCGGGCCCTACGAGCAGTACTTC.

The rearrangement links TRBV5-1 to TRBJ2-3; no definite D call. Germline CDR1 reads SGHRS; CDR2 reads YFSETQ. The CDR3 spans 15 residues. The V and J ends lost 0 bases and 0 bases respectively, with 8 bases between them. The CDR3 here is CASSLAFVSTDTQYF. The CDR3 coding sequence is TGCGCCAGCAGCTTGGCCTTTGTTAGCACAGATACGCAGTATTTT.

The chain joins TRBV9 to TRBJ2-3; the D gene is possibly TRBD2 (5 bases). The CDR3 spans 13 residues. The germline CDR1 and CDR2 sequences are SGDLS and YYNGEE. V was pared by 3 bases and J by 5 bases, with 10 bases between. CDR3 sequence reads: CASSGSVVDTQYF. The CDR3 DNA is TGTGCCAGCAGCGGTAGCGTGGTAGATACGCAGTATTTT.

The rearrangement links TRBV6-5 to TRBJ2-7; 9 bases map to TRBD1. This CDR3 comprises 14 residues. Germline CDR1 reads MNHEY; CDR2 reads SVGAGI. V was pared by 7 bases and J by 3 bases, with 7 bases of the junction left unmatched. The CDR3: CASKDTGGNYEQYF. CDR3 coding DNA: TGTGCCAGCAAGGATACAGGGGGCAACTACGAGCAGTACTTC.

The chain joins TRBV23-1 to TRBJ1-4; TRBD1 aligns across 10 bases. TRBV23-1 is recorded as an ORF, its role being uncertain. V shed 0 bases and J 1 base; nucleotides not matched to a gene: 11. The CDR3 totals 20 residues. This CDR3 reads CASSQSHQEGQGITNEKLFF. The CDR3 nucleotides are TGCGCCAGCAGTCAATCCCATCAGGAGGGACAGGGGATAACTAATGAAAAACTGTTTTTT.

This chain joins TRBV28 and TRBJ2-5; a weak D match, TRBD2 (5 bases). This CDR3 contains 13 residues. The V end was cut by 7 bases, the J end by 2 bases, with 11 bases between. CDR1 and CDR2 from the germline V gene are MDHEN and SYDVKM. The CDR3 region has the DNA TGTGCCAGCACCCGGACTCAACAAGAGACCCAGTACTTC. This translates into CASTRTQQETQYF.

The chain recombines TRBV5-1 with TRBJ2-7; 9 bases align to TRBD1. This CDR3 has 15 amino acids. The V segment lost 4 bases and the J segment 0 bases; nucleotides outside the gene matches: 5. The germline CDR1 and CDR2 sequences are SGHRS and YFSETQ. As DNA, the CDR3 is TGCGCCAGCAGCCTAGGGACAGGGAGCTCCTACGAGCAGTACTTC. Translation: CASSLGTGSSYEQYF. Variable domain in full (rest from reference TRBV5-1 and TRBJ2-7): KAGVTQTPRYLIKTRGQQVTLSCSPISGHRSVSWYQQTPGQGLQFLFEYFSETQRNKGNFPGRFSGRQFSNSRSEMNVSTLELGDSALYLCASSLGTGSSYEQYFGPGTRLTVT.

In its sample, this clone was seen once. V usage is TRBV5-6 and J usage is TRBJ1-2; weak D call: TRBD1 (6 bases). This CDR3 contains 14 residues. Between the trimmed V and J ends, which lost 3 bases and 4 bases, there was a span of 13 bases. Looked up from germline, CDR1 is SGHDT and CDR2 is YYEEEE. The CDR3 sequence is CASSSNRAVYGYTF. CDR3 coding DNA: TGTGCCAGCAGCTCAAACAGGGCTGTCTATGGCTACACCTTC.

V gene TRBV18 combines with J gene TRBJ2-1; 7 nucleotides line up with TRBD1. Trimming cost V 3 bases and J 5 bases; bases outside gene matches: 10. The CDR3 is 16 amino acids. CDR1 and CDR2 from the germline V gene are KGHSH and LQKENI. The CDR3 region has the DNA TGTGCCAGCTCACCCCTAACCGGGACAGTTGACAATGAGCAGTTCTTC. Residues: CASSPLTGTVDNEQFF.

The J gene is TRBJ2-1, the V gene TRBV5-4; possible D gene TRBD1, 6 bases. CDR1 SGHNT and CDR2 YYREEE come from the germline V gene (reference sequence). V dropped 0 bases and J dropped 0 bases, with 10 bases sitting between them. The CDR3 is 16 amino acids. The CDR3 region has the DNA TGTGCCAGCAGCTTGGTAACAGGGAGCTCCTACAATGAGCAGTTCTTC. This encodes CASSLVTGSSYNEQFF.

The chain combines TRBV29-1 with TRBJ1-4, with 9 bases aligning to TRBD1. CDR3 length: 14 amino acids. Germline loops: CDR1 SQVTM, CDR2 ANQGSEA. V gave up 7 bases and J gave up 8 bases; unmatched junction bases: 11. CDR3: CSALTGGNAEKLFF. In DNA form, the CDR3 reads TGCAGCGCTCTCACAGGGGGCAATGCGGAAAAACTGTTTTTT.

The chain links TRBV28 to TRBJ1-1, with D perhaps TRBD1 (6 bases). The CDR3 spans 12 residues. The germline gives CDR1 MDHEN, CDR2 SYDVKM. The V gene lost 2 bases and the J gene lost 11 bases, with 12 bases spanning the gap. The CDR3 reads CASSLTSQGAFF. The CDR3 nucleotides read TGTGCCAGCAGTTTAACAAGTCAGGGGGCTTTCTTT.

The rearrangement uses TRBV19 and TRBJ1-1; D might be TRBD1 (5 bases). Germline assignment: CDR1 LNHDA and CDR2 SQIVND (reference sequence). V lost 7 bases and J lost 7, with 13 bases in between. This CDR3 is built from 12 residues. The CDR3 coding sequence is TGTGCCAGTAAGGGGTCCAAAATTGAAGCTTTCTTT. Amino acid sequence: CASKGSKIEAFF.

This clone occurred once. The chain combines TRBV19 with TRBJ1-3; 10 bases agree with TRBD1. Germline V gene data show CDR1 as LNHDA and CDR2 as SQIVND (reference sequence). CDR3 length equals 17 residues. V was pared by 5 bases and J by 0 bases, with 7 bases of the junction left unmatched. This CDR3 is CASSDPGQGFSGNTIYF. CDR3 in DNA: TGTGCCAGTAGTGATCCGGGACAGGGGTTCTCTGGAAACACCATATATTTT.

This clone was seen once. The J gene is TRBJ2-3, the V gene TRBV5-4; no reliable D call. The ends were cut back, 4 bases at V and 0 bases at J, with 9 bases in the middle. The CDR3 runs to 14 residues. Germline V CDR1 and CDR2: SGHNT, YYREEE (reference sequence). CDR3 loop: CASSPDTSTDTQYF. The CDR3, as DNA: TGTGCCAGCAGCCCTGACACTAGCACAGATACGCAGTATTTT.

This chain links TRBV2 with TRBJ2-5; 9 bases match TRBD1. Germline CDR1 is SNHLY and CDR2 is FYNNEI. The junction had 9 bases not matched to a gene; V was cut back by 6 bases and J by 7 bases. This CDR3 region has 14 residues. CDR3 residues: CASSPDRGFGTQYF. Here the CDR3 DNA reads TGTGCCAGCAGCCCGGACAGGGGATTCGGGACCCAGTACTTC.

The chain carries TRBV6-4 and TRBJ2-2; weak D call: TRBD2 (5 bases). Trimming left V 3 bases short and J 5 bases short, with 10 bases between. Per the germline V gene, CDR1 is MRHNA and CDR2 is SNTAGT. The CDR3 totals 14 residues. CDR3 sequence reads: CASSEGSFTGELFF. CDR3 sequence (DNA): TGTGCCAGCAGTGAGGGGAGCTTTACCGGGGAGCTGTTTTTT.

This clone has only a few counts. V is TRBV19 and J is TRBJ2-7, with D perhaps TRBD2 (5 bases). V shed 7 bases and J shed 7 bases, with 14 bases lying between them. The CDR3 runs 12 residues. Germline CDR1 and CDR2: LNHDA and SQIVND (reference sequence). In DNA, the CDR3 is TGTGCCAGTATGGGAGAACCGCGGGAGCAGTACTTC. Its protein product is CASMGEPREQYF.

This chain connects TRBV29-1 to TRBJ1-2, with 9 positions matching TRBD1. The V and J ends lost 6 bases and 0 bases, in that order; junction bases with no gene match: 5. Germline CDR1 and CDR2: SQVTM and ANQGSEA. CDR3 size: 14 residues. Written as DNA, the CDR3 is TGCAGCGTGGGGACAGGGTTAGCTAACTATGGCTACACCTTC. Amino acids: CSVGTGLANYGYTF.

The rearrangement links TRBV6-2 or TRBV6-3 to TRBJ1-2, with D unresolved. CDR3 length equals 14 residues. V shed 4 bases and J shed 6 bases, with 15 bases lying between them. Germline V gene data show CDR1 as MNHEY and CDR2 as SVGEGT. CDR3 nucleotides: TGTGCCAGCAGTTTTGTAACTCGGGAAAATGGCTACACCTTC. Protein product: CASSFVTRENGYTF.

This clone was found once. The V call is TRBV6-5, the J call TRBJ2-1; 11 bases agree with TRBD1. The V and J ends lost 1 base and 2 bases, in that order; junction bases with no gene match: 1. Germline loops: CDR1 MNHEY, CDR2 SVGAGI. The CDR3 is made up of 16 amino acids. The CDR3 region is CASSYWTGGAYNEQFF. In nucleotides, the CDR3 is TGTGCCAGCAGTTACTGGACAGGGGGCGCCTACAATGAGCAGTTCTTC.